This entry lists 29 T cell receptor beta chains sequenced from one sample in a study of shared clonotypes between healthy human individuals. Clones were sequenced by immunoSEQ multiplex PCR, and TCRdb holds only the in-frame ones, with some missing. The profile covers about 320,000 clones, with around 86% appearing a single time and about a sixth taken by the ten largest. Input material: memory CD8+ T cells sorted from blood. Subset described: CD45RO+ cells pooled with CCR7-negative TemRA cells. The receptors shown here come from a man aged 18 to 30 in good health.

The V and J genes are TRBV6-1 and TRBJ1-5; D is perhaps TRBD1 (5 bases). This CDR3 is built from 13 residues. Trimming took 4 bases from V and 7 from J, leaving 11 bases between them. The germline V gene has CDR1 MNHNS and CDR2 SASEGT. CDR3 sequence: CASSVGEAQPQHF. CDR3 nucleotide sequence: TGTGCCAGCAGTGTAGGGGAGGCACAGCCCCAGCATTTT.

The V call is TRBV4-1, the J call TRBJ2-1; D is possibly TRBD2 (5 bases). Germline-derived CDR1 and CDR2 are MGHRA and YSYEKL. This CDR3 is 16 amino acids long. V was shortened by 6 bases and J by 0 bases, with 15 bases between the two germline ends. The CDR3 DNA reads TGCGCCAGCAGTCCAACGCGAGGGAGCTCCTACAATGAGCAGTTCTTC. Residues: CASSPTRGSSYNEQFF.

This clone was seen only once. J is TRBJ2-6 and V is TRBV27, with 7 bases lining up with TRBD2. The CDR3 sequence is 16 residues long. The ends lost 3 bases at V and 1 base at J; junction bases unmatched: 3. Germline CDR1 reads MNHEY; CDR2 reads SMNVEV (reference sequence). The chain's CDR3 is CASSFVGGSGANVLTF. CDR3 nucleotides: TGTGCCAGCAGTTTCGTGGGAGGGTCTGGGGCCAACGTCCTGACTTTC.

V and J are TRBV5-6 and TRBJ1-5; D is ambiguous. Trimming left V 0 bases short and J 6 bases short, with 13 bases between. The CDR3 extends over 15 amino acids. Germline V gene sequence: CDR1 SGHDT, CDR2 YYEEEE. This CDR3 reads CASSLAGRRGQPQHF. For the CDR3, the DNA is TGTGCCAGCAGCTTGGCCGGACGACGGGGTCAGCCCCAGCATTTT.

The chain employs TRBV2 and TRBJ1-6; D call uncertain. Germline CDR1 and CDR2: SNHLY and FYNNEI. The CDR3 covers 18 residues. Trimming took 7 bases from V and 0 from J, leaving 19 bases between them. The CDR3 here is CASTGPVHGSSYNSPLHF. The CDR3 DNA reads TGTGCCAGCACTGGACCCGTCCATGGGAGCTCCTATAATTCACCCCTCCACTTT.

CDR3: CASSTRQGGLGEQYF. The CDR3 DNA reads TGCGCCAGCAGCACCCGACAGGGGGGGCTGGGCGAGCAGTACTTC. This chain uses TRBV4-1 with TRBJ2-7, with 9 positions matching TRBD1. The CDR3 covers 15 residues. J was trimmed by 6 bases and V by 5 bases; bases with no gene match: 11. Germline V gene sequence: CDR1 MGHRA, CDR2 YSYEKL.

This rearrangement joins TRBV7-9 to TRBJ2-1; D possibly corresponds to TRBD1 (6 bases). CDR3 length equals 14 residues. Per germline, CDR1 SEHNR and CDR2 FQNEAQ (reference sequence). Trimming left V 6 bases short and J 8 bases short, with 17 bases between. The CDR3 coding sequence is TGTGCCAGCAGTCTTGCAGGGGATCTCGATGAGCAGTTCTTC. This translates into CASSLAGDLDEQFF.

J is TRBJ2-7 and V is TRBV28; possibly TRBD1 or TRBD2 for D (6 bases each). This CDR3 has 15 amino acids. Deletions cut 6 bases from V and 5 bases from J, with 20 bases between. Per germline, CDR1 MDHEN and CDR2 SYDVKM. CDR3 residues: CASSPTRGGLDEQYF. For the CDR3, the DNA is TGTGCCAGCAGCCCTACTCGAGGGGGGCTGGACGAGCAGTACTTC. The full variable domain, rest sourced from reference TRBV28 and TRBJ2-7, is DVKVTQSSRYLVKRTGEKVFLECVQDMDHENMFWYRQDPGLGLRLIYFSYDVKMKEKGDIPEGYSVSREKKERFSLILESASTNQTSMYLCASSPTRGGLDEQYFGPGTRLTVT.

The rearrangement joins TRBV19 to TRBJ2-7; 7 nucleotides line up with TRBD2. The CDR3 totals 13 residues. CDR1 LNHDA and CDR2 SQIVND come from the germline V gene (reference sequence). The junction had 1 base not matched to a gene; V was cut back by 1 base and J by 4 bases. The CDR3: CASSIASGYEQYF. CDR3 nucleotides: TGTGCCAGTAGTATAGCTAGCGGTTACGAGCAGTACTTC.

This clone was seen only a few times. The V call is TRBV27, the J call TRBJ2-7; D not certain. V was pared by 4 bases and J by 6 bases, with 7 bases between. This CDR3 has 11 amino acids. CDR1 is MNHEY and CDR2 is SMNVEV in the germline V gene (reference sequence). The CDR3: CASSSRLEQYF. Here the CDR3 DNA reads TGTGCCAGCAGTTCCCGGCTCGAGCAGTACTTC.

V is TRBV4-2 and J is TRBJ1-5; D ambiguous. This CDR3 has 17 amino acids. Trimming left V 0 bases short and J 2 bases short, with 14 bases between. Germline values: CDR1 LGHNA, CDR2 YNFKEQ. Here the CDR3 DNA reads TGTGCCAGCAGCCAAGAGGAGGGAGGATTCGGCAATCAGCCCCAGCATTTT. Translation: CASSQEEGGFGNQPQHF.

The chain carries TRBV5-4 and TRBJ2-3, with D perhaps matching TRBD1 (5 bases). Trimming pared 6 bases from V and 5 bases from J, leaving 25 bases between. CDR1 and CDR2 (germline): SGHNT, YYREEE (reference sequence). CDR3 size: 17 residues. CDR3 in amino acids: CASTLGPASPTGDTQYF. CDR3 nucleotide sequence: TGTGCCAGCACCCTTGGCCCAGCCAGCCCAACAGGAGATACGCAGTATTTT.

V and J are TRBV18 and TRBJ2-1; 12 bases are shared with TRBD2. Per germline, CDR1 KGHSH and CDR2 LQKENI. This CDR3 spans 16 amino acids. The V segment lost 5 bases and the J segment 0 bases; nucleotides outside the gene matches: 2. The CDR3 is CASSSGLAGSYNEQFF. DNA of the CDR3: TGTGCCAGCTCATCGGGACTAGCGGGCTCCTACAATGAGCAGTTCTTC.

The gene calls are TRBV30 and TRBJ1-4; D ambiguous. Trimming took 5 bases from V and 8 from J, leaving 9 bases between them. The germline CDR1 and CDR2 sequences are GTSNPN and SVGIG (reference sequence). This CDR3 contains 11 residues. CDR3 region: CAWFAGEKLFF. The CDR3 DNA sequence: TGTGCCTGGTTTGCCGGCGAAAAACTGTTTTTT.

V and J are TRBV9 and TRBJ2-1; TRBD2 matches at 12 bases. CDR1 and CDR2 (germline): SGDLS, YYNGEE. The CDR3 has 17 residues. Unmatched junction bases numbered 12, after V lost 3 bases and J lost 8 bases. As DNA, the CDR3 is TGTGCCAGCAGCGCTATTTCTAGCGGGGGGGCCACAGATGAGCAGTTCTTC. This encodes CASSAISSGGATDEQFF.

For the CDR3, the DNA is TGTGCCAGCAGATCGGGACTGAATCCTAACAATGAGCAGTTCTTC. It encodes CASRSGLNPNNEQFF. The chain employs TRBV7-6 and TRBJ2-1; D perhaps matches TRBD2 (6 bases). V was clipped by 6 bases and J by 5 bases, with 17 bases between them. Germline lookup yields CDR1 SGHVS and CDR2 FNYEAQ. This CDR3 is built from 15 residues.

The chain has TRBV25-1 and TRBJ1-2; perhaps TRBD1 as D (5 bases). The CDR3 has 14 residues. V lost 0 bases to trimming and J lost 6 bases, with 11 bases between them. Germline V gene lookup returns CDR1 MGHDK and CDR2 SYGVNS. CDR3 amino acids: CASSEYNGADGYTF. The CDR3 bases are TGTGCCAGCAGTGAATACAACGGGGCTGATGGCTACACCTTC.

The gene calls are TRBV10-3 and TRBJ2-7; tentatively, D is TRBD1 (7 bases). The V gene's germline CDR1 is ENHRY and CDR2 SYGVKD. V lost 4 bases and J lost 7, with 20 bases in between. The length of the CDR3 is 15 residues. CDR3 bases: TGTGCCATCAGTGGTCGGGGGACAGCCGTCGAGGAGCAGTACTTC. This encodes CAISGRGTAVEEQYF.

This chain joins TRBV27 and TRBJ2-1; D tentatively reads TRBD1 or TRBD2 (5 bases each). This CDR3 region has 16 residues. Looked up from germline, CDR1 is MNHEY and CDR2 is SMNVEV (reference sequence). Trimming pared 6 bases from V and 6 bases from J, leaving 21 bases between. As DNA, the CDR3 is TGTGCCAGCAGCCACTCCACGGGGCTTTCAGGCAATGAGCAGTTCTTC. Encoded protein: CASSHSTGLSGNEQFF.

The rearrangement links TRBV30 to TRBJ2-7; TRBD1 or TRBD2 may be the D gene (6 bases each). Trimming shortened V by 2 bases and J by 1 base, and 12 bases separated the two germline ends. The CDR3 spans 14 residues. Germline CDR1 reads GTSNPN; CDR2 reads SVGIG (reference sequence). CDR3 bases: TGTGCCTGGAGTCACGGGGGCCTTTCCTACGAGCAGTACTTC. Its translation: CAWSHGGLSYEQYF.

V usage is TRBV7-8 and J usage is TRBJ2-7, with D possibly called TRBD1 or TRBD2 (6 bases each). The CDR3 spans 14 residues. V lost 5 bases and J lost 3, with 14 bases in between. Per germline, CDR1 SGHVS and CDR2 FQNEAQ. For the CDR3, the DNA is TGTGCCAGCAGCGTGGGGGGCGGGCTCTACGAGCAGTACTTC. Its translation is CASSVGGGLYEQYF. Based on the CDR3 plus reference TRBV7-8 and TRBJ2-7, the full variable domain is GAGVSQSPRYKVAKRGQDVALRCDPISGHVSLFWYQQALGQGPEFLTYFQNEAQLDKSGLPSDRFFAERPEGSVSTLKIQRTQQEDSAVYLCASSVGGGLYEQYFGPGTRLTVT.

The rearrangement joins TRBV4-2 to TRBJ2-3, with 7 bases fitting TRBD2. The junction had 6 bases not matched to a gene; V was cut back by 0 bases and J by 0 bases. CDR3 length: 17 residues. Germline-derived CDR1 and CDR2 are LGHNA and YNFKEQ. CDR3 coding DNA: TGTGCCAGCAGCCAAGAGGGGCGGGGGACTAGCACAGATACGCAGTATTTT. It encodes CASSQEGRGTSTDTQYF.

As to this clone: This may be a read error, as it is one base from a much larger clone. J is TRBJ2-7 and V is TRBV6-1; the D is unclear. Germline CDR1 is MNHNS and CDR2 is SASEGT. The germline V and J ends were trimmed by 4 bases and 2 bases, with 3 bases remaining between them. This CDR3 is built from 11 residues. The CDR3 nucleotides read TGTGCCAGCAGTGCCGCCTACGAGCAGTACTTC. It yields the protein CASSAAYEQYF.

The chain links TRBV6-5 to TRBJ2-5; maybe TRBD2 (6 bases). Germline CDR1 reads MNHEY; CDR2 reads SVGAGI. V was trimmed by 6 bases and J by 1 base, leaving 15 bases between them. The CDR3 length is 15 residues. The CDR3 protein is CASRKRLETQETQYF. CDR3 DNA: TGTGCCAGCAGGAAGAGACTAGAAACCCAAGAGACCCAGTACTTC.

This chain joins TRBV2 and TRBJ1-1; D perhaps matches TRBD1 (5 bases). Trimming pared 3 bases from V and 10 bases from J, leaving 21 bases between. CDR1 SNHLY and CDR2 FYNNEI come from the germline V gene. This CDR3 is 15 amino acids long. CDR3 sequence (DNA): TGTGCCAGCAGTGATTTCGAGTTCGGGGTCGGGGGAGCTTTCTTT. Its translation is CASSDFEFGVGGAFF.

This clone was seen only once. The chain employs TRBV27 and TRBJ2-7, with 8 nucleotides matching TRBD1. Losses at the gene ends were 8 bases for V and 5 bases for J; bases not matched to a gene: 8. The length of the CDR3 is 13 residues. The germline V gene has CDR1 MNHEY and CDR2 SMNVEV (reference sequence). Here the CDR3 reads CASAGQGVDEQYF. CDR3 in DNA: TGTGCCAGCGCTGGACAGGGTGTTGACGAGCAGTACTTC.

CDR3 protein: CASSDGRWSTDTQYF. The CDR3 region has the DNA TGCGCCAGCAGTGATGGACGGTGGAGCACAGATACGCAGTATTTT. The chain has TRBV10-1 and TRBJ2-3; D remains ambiguous. V lost 3 bases to trimming and J lost 0 bases, with 10 bases between them. The CDR3 loop spans 15 amino acids. The germline V gene has CDR1 WNHNN and CDR2 SYGVQD (reference sequence).

The V gene is TRBV7-9, the J gene TRBJ1-6; TRBD1 aligns across 7 bases. The CDR3 is 15 residues long. CDR1 and CDR2 (germline): SEHNR, FQNEAQ (reference sequence). V was clipped by 5 bases and J by 5 bases; unmatched bases: 6. The CDR3 here is CASSQGQADNSPLHF. The CDR3 DNA follows: TGTGCCAGCAGCCAAGGACAGGCTGATAATTCACCCCTCCACTTT.

As concerns this clone: Given a much more abundant clone one base away, this may be a read error. The chain joins TRBV7-2 to TRBJ2-1; D not certain. This CDR3 region has 11 residues. The V end was cut by 3 bases, the J end by 4 bases, with 1 base between. Germline V gene lookup returns CDR1 SGHTA and CDR2 FQGNSA. The CDR3 loop reads CASSFYNEQFF. CDR3 in DNA: TGTGCCAGCAGCTTTTACAATGAGCAGTTCTTC.